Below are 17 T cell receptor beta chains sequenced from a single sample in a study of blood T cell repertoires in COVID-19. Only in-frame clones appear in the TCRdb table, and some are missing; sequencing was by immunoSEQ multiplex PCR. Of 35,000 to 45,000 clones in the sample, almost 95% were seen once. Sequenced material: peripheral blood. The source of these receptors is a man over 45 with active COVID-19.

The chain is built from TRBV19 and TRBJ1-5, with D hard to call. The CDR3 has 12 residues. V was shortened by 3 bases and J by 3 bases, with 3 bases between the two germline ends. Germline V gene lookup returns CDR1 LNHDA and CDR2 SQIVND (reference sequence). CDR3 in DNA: TGTGCCAGTAGTATTCTCAATCAGCCCCAGCATTTT. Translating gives CASSILNQPQHF.

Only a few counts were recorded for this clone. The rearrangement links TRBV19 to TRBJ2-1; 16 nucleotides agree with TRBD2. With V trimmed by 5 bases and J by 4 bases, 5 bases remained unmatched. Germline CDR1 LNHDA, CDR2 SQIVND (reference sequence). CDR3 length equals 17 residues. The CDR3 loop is CASSDAGLAGGYNEQFF. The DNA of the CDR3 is TGTGCCAGTAGTGATGCGGGACTAGCGGGAGGGTACAATGAGCAGTTCTTC.

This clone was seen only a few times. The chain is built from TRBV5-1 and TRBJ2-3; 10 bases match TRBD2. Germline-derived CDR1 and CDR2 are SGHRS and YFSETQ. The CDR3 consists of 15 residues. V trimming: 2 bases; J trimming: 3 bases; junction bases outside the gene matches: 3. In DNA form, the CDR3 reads TGCGCCAGCAGCTTAGCGGGAGGGCCAACAGATACGCAGTATTTT. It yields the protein CASSLAGGPTDTQYF.

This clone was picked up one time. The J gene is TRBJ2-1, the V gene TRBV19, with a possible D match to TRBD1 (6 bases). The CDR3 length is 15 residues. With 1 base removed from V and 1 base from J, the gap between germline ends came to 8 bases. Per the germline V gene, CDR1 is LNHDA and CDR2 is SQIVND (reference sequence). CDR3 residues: CASSIGQGSYNEQFF. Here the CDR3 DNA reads TGTGCCAGTAGTATAGGCCAGGGGTCCTACAATGAGCAGTTCTTC.

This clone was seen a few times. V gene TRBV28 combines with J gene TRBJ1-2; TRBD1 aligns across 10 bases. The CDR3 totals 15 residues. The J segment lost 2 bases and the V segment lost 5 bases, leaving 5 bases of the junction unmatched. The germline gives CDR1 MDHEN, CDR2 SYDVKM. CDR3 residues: CASSGRQGANYGYTF. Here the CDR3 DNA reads TGTGCCAGCAGTGGGCGACAGGGGGCGAACTATGGCTACACCTTC.

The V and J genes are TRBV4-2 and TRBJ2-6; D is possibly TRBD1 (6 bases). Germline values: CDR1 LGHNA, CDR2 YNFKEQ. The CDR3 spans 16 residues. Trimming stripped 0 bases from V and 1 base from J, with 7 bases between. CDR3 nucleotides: TGTGCCAGCAGCCAAGAAGGGACATCTGGGGCCAACGTCCTGACTTTC. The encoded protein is CASSQEGTSGANVLTF.

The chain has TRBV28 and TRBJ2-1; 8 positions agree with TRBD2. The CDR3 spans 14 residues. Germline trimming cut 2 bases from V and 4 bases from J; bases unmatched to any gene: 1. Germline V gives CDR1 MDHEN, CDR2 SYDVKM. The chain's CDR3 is CASSLTSGYNEQFF. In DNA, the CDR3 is TGTGCCAGCAGTTTAACTAGCGGATACAATGAGCAGTTCTTC.

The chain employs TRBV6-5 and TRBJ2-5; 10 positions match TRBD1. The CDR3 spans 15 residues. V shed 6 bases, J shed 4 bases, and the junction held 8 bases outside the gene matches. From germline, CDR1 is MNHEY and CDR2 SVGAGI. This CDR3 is CASSTGTGVAETQYF. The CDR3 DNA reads TGTGCCAGCAGCACCGGGACAGGGGTGGCAGAGACCCAGTACTTC.

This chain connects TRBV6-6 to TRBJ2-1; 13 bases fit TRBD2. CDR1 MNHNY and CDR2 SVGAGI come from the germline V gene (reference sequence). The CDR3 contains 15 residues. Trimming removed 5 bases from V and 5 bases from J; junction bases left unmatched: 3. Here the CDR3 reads CASSAGTSGDNEQFF. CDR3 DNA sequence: TGTGCCAGCAGTGCCGGGACTAGCGGGGACAATGAGCAGTTCTTC.

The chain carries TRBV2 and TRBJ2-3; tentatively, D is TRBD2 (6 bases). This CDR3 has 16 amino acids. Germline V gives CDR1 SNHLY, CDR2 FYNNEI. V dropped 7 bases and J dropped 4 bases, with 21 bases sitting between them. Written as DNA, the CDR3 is TGTGCCAGCACCCGGCGGGTCGGGAGAGGGGCAGATACGCAGTATTTT. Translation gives CASTRRVGRGADTQYF. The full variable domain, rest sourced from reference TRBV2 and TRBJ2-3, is EPEVTQTPSHQVTQMGQEVILRCVPISNHLYFYWYRQILGQKVEFLVSFYNNEISEKSEIFDDQFSVERPDGSNFTLKIRSTKLEDSAMYFCASTRRVGRGADTQYFGPGTRLTVL.

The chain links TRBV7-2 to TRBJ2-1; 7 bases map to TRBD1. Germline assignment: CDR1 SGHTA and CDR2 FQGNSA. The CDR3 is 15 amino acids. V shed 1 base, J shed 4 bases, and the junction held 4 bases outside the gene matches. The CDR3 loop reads CASSLGQGRYNEQFF. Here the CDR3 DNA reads TGTGCCAGCAGCTTAGGACAGGGAAGGTACAATGAGCAGTTCTTC. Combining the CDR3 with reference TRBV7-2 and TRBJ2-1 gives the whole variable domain GAGVSQSPSNKVTEKGKDVELRCDPISGHTALYWYRQSLGQGLEFLIYFQGNSAPDKSGLPSDRFSAERTGGSVSTLTIQRTQQEDSAVYLCASSLGQGRYNEQFFGPGTRLTVL.

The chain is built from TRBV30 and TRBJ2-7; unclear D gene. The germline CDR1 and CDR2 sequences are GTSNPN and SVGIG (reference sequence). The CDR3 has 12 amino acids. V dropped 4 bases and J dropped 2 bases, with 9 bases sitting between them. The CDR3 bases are TGTGCCTGGACACCAGGTACCTACGAGCAGTACTTC. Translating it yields CAWTPGTYEQYF.

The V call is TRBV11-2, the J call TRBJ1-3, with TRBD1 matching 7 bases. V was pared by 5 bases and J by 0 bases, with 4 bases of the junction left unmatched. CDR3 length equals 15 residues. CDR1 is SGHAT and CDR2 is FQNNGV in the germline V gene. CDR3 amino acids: CASSPGTASGNTIYF. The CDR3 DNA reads TGTGCCAGCAGCCCAGGGACAGCCTCTGGAAACACCATATATTTT.

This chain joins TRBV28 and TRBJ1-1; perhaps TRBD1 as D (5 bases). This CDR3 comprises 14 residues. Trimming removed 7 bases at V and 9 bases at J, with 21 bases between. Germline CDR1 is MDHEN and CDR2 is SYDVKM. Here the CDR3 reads CASTSSQGLRKAFF. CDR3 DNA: TGTGCCAGCACCTCGTCGCAGGGACTTCGAAAAGCTTTCTTT.

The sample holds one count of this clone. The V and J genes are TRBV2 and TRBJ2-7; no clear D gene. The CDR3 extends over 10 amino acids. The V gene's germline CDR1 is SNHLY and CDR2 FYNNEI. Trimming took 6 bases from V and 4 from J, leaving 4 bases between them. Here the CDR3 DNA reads TGTGCCAGCAGGGCTTACGAGCAGTACTTC. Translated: CASRAYEQYF. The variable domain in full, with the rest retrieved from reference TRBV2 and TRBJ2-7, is EPEVTQTPSHQVTQMGQEVILRCVPISNHLYFYWYRQILGQKVEFLVSFYNNEISEKSEIFDDQFSVERPDGSNFTLKIRSTKLEDSAMYFCASRAYEQYFGPGTRLTVT.

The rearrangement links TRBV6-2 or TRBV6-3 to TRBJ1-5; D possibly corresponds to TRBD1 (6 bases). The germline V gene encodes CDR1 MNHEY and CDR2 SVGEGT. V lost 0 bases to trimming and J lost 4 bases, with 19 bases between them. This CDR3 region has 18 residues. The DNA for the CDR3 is TGTGCCAGCAGTTACTCCCTGGCAGGGACATGGGTTAATCAGCCCCAGCATTTT. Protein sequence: CASSYSLAGTWVNQPQHF.

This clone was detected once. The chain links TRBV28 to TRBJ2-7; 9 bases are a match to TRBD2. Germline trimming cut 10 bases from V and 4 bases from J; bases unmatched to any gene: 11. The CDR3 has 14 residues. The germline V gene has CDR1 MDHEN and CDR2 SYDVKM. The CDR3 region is CATAGLAGVYEQYF. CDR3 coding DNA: TGTGCCACCGCGGGACTAGCTGGGGTGTACGAGCAGTACTTC.